A single sample gave rise to the 29 T cell receptor beta chains below, sequenced in a study of T cells in Graves' hyperthyroidism and ophthalmopathy. The investigators amplified TCR beta CDR3 regions from RNA transcripts. When the TCR CDR3 underwent first-round RT-PCR, the HTBI primer set was used. TCRdb re-analysed the multiplex PCR reads in MiXCR, keeping a single row per CDR3 protein. The table has roughly 420,000 distinct CDR3 sequences, 12% to 15% seen once. The sample consisted of blood. The receptors come from a woman aged 18-29 years with Graves' hyperthyroidism.

Ten or more counts support this clonotype. The gene calls are TRBV11-1 and TRBJ2-5, with 10 nucleotides matching TRBD2. Trimming cost V 4 bases and J 4 bases; bases outside gene matches: 3. CDR1 SGHAT and CDR2 FQDESV come from the germline V gene (reference sequence). The CDR3 is 14 amino acids. This chain's CDR3 is CASSSRTSGETQYF. The CDR3 nucleotides are TGTGCCAGCAGCTCGCGGACTAGCGGAGAGACCCAGTACTTC. Looking up the rest from reference TRBV11-1 and TRBJ2-5 gives the full variable domain: EAEVAQSPRYKITEKSQAVAFWCDPISGHATLYWYRQILGQGPELLVQFQDESVVDDSQLPKDRFSAERLKGVDSTLKIQPAELGDSAMYLCASSSRTSGETQYFGPGTRLLVL.

The chain employs TRBV28 and TRBJ2-1; 7 nucleotides align to TRBD2. Germline V gives CDR1 MDHEN, CDR2 SYDVKM. This CDR3 contains 15 residues. V gave up 6 bases and J gave up 5 bases; unmatched junction bases: 10. This CDR3 is CASRAAGLVDNEQFF. CDR3 nucleotides: TGTGCCAGCAGAGCAGCGGGACTGGTGGACAATGAGCAGTTCTTC.

This clonotype was recorded at least ten times. The chain employs TRBV13 and TRBJ2-2; D possibly corresponds to TRBD1 (5 bases). V lost 3 bases and J lost 0, with 8 bases in between. In germline, CDR1 is PRHDT, CDR2 FYEKMQ (reference sequence). The CDR3 is 15 residues long. The CDR3 reads CASSLDTANTGELFF. The DNA for the CDR3 is TGTGCCAGCAGCTTGGACACCGCGAACACCGGGGAGCTGTTTTTT.

This clonotype was seen repeatedly, ten times or more. CDR3 nucleotides: TGTGCCACCAGTGATGCCTCCGAGGGAGCAGATACGCAGTATTTT. It codes for CATSDASEGADTQYF. The rearrangement joins TRBV24-1 to TRBJ2-3; TRBD2 might be the D (5 bases). Between the trimmed V and J ends, which lost 3 bases and 4 bases, there was a span of 13 bases. Germline CDR1 is KGHDR and CDR2 is SFDVKD. This CDR3 has 15 amino acids.

In its sample, this clonotype was seen a few times. The chain carries TRBV19 and TRBJ2-1, with 9 bases lining up with TRBD1. The V gene end was trimmed by 7 bases and the J gene end by 5 bases; junction bases not matched to a gene: 9. The CDR3 loop spans 15 amino acids. CDR1 LNHDA and CDR2 SQIVND come from the germline V gene (reference sequence). The CDR3, as DNA: TGTGCCAGTAACCTGGGACAGGGAGGAAACAATGAGCAGTTCTTC. Translated: CASNLGQGGNNEQFF.

This clonotype was seen more than once but under ten times. The rearrangement uses TRBV11-2 and TRBJ2-4; D is perhaps TRBD1 or TRBD2 (5 bases each). CDR1 and CDR2 from the germline V gene are SGHAT and FQNNGV. CDR3 length equals 15 residues. Trimming removed 3 bases at V and 1 base at J, with 10 bases between. Written as DNA, the CDR3 is TGTGCCAGCAGCTTGGGGGAGTTGGCCAAAAACATTCAGTACTTC. Translating gives CASSLGELAKNIQYF.

As concerns this clonotype: A clone one base away is much larger, so this may be a read error. The rearrangement joins TRBV11-2 to TRBJ1-5, with D perhaps matching TRBD1 (5 bases). The CDR3 length is 16 residues. CDR1 and CDR2 from the germline V gene are SGHAT and FQNNGV. V was trimmed by 5 bases and J by 5 bases, leaving 19 bases between them. The CDR3 sequence is CASSLGIEGGDQPQHF. The CDR3 DNA follows: TGTGCCAGCAGCCTGGGGATTGAGGGAGGGGATCAGCCCCAGCATTTT.

This clonotype has ten or more counts. This chain uses TRBV28 with TRBJ2-3; D gene unclear. The V gene lost 3 bases and the J gene lost 5 bases, with 24 bases spanning the gap. This CDR3 is built from 18 residues. Germline CDR1 is MDHEN and CDR2 is SYDVKM. CDR3 bases: TGTGCCAGCAGTTTCCCCTCTCGAGACCCCGGATCACAAGATACGCAGTATTTT. Amino acids: CASSFPSRDPGSQDTQYF.

The rearrangement uses TRBV5-1 and TRBJ2-1; D remains unclear. The CDR3 sequence is 14 residues long. Per germline, CDR1 SGHRS and CDR2 YFSETQ. Trimming took 0 bases from V and 7 from J, leaving 11 bases between them. In DNA, the CDR3 is TGCGCCAGCAGCTTGGGTGGCGAAGAAAATGAGCAGTTCTTC. Protein: CASSLGGEENEQFF.

At least ten counts were recorded for this clonotype. The genes are TRBV30 and TRBJ1-1, with D unclear. V was trimmed by 1 base and J by 6 bases, leaving 9 bases between them. This CDR3 region has 12 residues. Looked up from germline, CDR1 is GTSNPN and CDR2 is SVGIG (reference sequence). CDR3 residues: CAWSESGAEAFF. The CDR3 nucleotides read TGTGCCTGGAGTGAGTCCGGCGCTGAAGCTTTCTTT.

This clonotype was found many times. The V call is TRBV20-1, the J call TRBJ1-2; 8 nucleotides line up with TRBD1. Germline loops: CDR1 DFQATT, CDR2 SNEGSKA (reference sequence). This CDR3 region has 13 residues. V dropped 2 bases and J dropped 6; count of bases not matched to a gene: 5. CDR3 DNA: TGCAGTGCTAGAACCGGACAGGGACATGGCTACACCTTC. Translated, it gives CSARTGQGHGYTF.

At least ten counts were recorded for this clonotype. The chain combines TRBV12-3 or TRBV12-4 with TRBJ2-2; TRBD1 matches at 9 bases. CDR3 size: 15 residues. Germline trimming cut 5 bases from V and 5 bases from J; bases unmatched to any gene: 6. CDR3 protein: CASSTDRGGTGELFF. DNA of the CDR3: TGTGCCAGCAGTACCGACAGGGGGGGAACCGGGGAGCTGTTTTTT.

The V call is TRBV10-3, the J call TRBJ1-2; no reliable D call. This CDR3 is 13 amino acids long. Trimming stripped 6 bases from V and 2 bases from J, with 10 bases between. Per the germline V gene, CDR1 is ENHRY and CDR2 is SYGVKD. The CDR3 bases are TGTGCCATCAGCCTCCCAGAAAACTATGGCTACACCTTC. Translating it yields CAISLPENYGYTF.

This clonotype was observed many times. V is TRBV9 and J is TRBJ2-7; TRBD2 is a possible D gene (6 bases). V was shortened by 4 bases and J by 1 base, with 12 bases between the two germline ends. CDR1 is SGDLS and CDR2 is YYNGEE in the germline V gene. The CDR3 sequence is 14 residues long. This chain's CDR3 is CASSFGGGSYEQYF. Here the CDR3 DNA reads TGTGCCAGCAGCTTCGGGGGAGGTTCCTACGAGCAGTACTTC.

The V and J genes are TRBV20-1 and TRBJ2-5, with TRBD1 identical over 7 bases. Trimming cost V 4 bases and J 2 bases; bases outside gene matches: 4. The CDR3 has 13 residues. CDR1 and CDR2 (germline): DFQATT, SNEGSKA (reference sequence). CDR3 sequence: CSATDRVQETQYF. DNA of the CDR3: TGCAGTGCTACCGACAGGGTGCAAGAGACCCAGTACTTC.

This clonotype came up many times. The V and J genes are TRBV28 and TRBJ2-1; 11 bases agree with TRBD1. V dropped 6 bases and J dropped 7; count of bases not matched to a gene: 8. The germline gives CDR1 MDHEN, CDR2 SYDVKM. This CDR3 contains 15 residues. The CDR3 DNA is TGTGCCAGCAGCAGAAGGACAGGGGGCTGGAATGAGCAGTTCTTC. Translation: CASSRRTGGWNEQFF.

This clonotype came up many times. V gene TRBV29-1 combines with J gene TRBJ2-1, with 7 bases lining up with TRBD1. The V and J ends lost 1 base and 3 bases, in that order; junction bases with no gene match: 6. The CDR3 totals 15 residues. From germline, CDR1 is SQVTM and CDR2 ANQGSEA. CDR3 protein: CSVEGGRGIYNEQFF. CDR3 nucleotide sequence: TGCAGCGTTGAAGGGGGCAGGGGGATCTACAATGAGCAGTTCTTC.

The chain uses TRBV7-6 and TRBJ1-4; D unresolved. V dropped 5 bases and J dropped 3 bases, with 16 bases sitting between them. This CDR3 region has 16 residues. Germline V gene data show CDR1 as SGHVS and CDR2 as FNYEAQ. This CDR3 reads CASSPASRAPNEKLFF. The CDR3 nucleotides are TGTGCCAGCAGCCCTGCTTCGAGGGCACCTAATGAAAAACTGTTTTTT.

This clonotype occurred many times. The chain combines TRBV11-3 with TRBJ2-1; 12 bases are shared with TRBD2. V lost 0 bases, J lost 9 bases, and 6 bases stayed unmatched. This CDR3 is built from 16 residues. Germline CDR1 is SGHNT and CDR2 is YENEEA. In DNA, the CDR3 is TGTGCCAGCAGCTTAGATCCAGAGACTAGCGGGGGTGAGCAGTTCTTC. Protein product: CASSLDPETSGGEQFF.

In its sample, this clonotype was seen many times. This sequence joins TRBV7-2 and TRBJ1-2; D might be TRBD1 (5 bases). Trimming removed 5 bases at V and 4 bases at J, with 14 bases between. The CDR3 has 14 residues. The V gene's germline CDR1 is SGHTA and CDR2 FQGNSA. CDR3 sequence (DNA): TGTGCCAGCAGCCCCCCAGGGTTTACCTATGGCTACACCTTC. Its protein product is CASSPPGFTYGYTF.

The chain couples TRBV19 to TRBJ2-1; D gene uncertain. In germline, CDR1 is LNHDA, CDR2 SQIVND (reference sequence). V lost 2 bases to trimming and J lost 3 bases, with 5 bases between them. This CDR3 spans 13 amino acids. The CDR3: CASSILGYNEQFF. The CDR3 DNA reads TGTGCCAGTAGTATACTAGGCTACAATGAGCAGTTCTTC. The variable domain in full, with the rest retrieved from reference TRBV19 and TRBJ2-1, is DGGITQSPKYLFRKEGQNVTLSCEQNLNHDAMYWYRQDPGQGLRLIYYSQIVNDFQKGDIAEGYSVSREKKESFPLTVTSAQKNPTAFYLCASSILGYNEQFFGPGTRLTVL.

This clonotype has at least ten counts. The chain carries TRBV20-1 and TRBJ2-2; tentative D call: TRBD1 (6 bases). Looked up from germline, CDR1 is DFQATT and CDR2 is SNEGSKA (reference sequence). The CDR3 is 12 residues long. The CDR3 DNA sequence: TGCAGCAAACTCAGGGGCGCCGGGGAGCTGTTTTTT. Residues: CSKLRGAGELFF.

In its sample, this clonotype was seen once. V and J are TRBV2 and TRBJ1-2, with 7 bases aligning to TRBD1. The CDR3 runs 14 residues. The V segment lost 5 bases and the J segment 6 bases; nucleotides outside the gene matches: 9. CDR1 is SNHLY, CDR2 FYNNEI, per germline. The CDR3 sequence is CASSPDRSRDGYTF. The CDR3, as DNA: TGTGCCAGCAGTCCGGACAGGTCGCGGGATGGCTACACCTTC.

Notes on this clonotype: A much more abundant neighbour one base away suggests this may be a read error. The chain is built from TRBV20-1 and TRBJ2-2; D is ambiguous. V was shortened by 5 bases and J by 6 bases, with 10 bases between the two germline ends. The CDR3 has 12 amino acids. Germline lookup yields CDR1 DFQATT and CDR2 SNEGSKA (reference sequence). The CDR3 sequence is CSAGRPAGELFF. CDR3 nucleotide sequence: TGCAGTGCTGGCCGGCCTGCCGGGGAGCTGTTTTTT.

This clonotype has a count of ten or more. The chain couples TRBV30 to TRBJ2-5; 7 bases fit TRBD2. This CDR3 comprises 12 residues. With V trimmed by 7 bases and J by 3 bases, 5 bases remained unmatched. In germline, CDR1 is GTSNPN, CDR2 SVGIG (reference sequence). The CDR3 sequence: CAYNRGEETQYF. The CDR3 DNA reads as TGTGCCTACAACCGGGGGGAAGAGACCCAGTACTTC.

This clonotype was observed at least ten times. V gene TRBV6-1 combines with J gene TRBJ1-2; unclear D gene. Germline lookup yields CDR1 MNHNS and CDR2 SASEGT. This CDR3 has 12 amino acids. V lost 5 bases to trimming and J lost 4 bases, with 8 bases between them. CDR3 protein: CASSPGFYGYTF. The CDR3 bases are TGTGCCAGCAGTCCAGGCTTCTATGGCTACACCTTC.

The J gene is TRBJ2-1, the V gene TRBV11-2; possible D gene TRBD1, 5 bases. Trimming stripped 6 bases from V and 10 bases from J, with 13 bases between. The CDR3 has 12 amino acids. CDR1 and CDR2 (germline): SGHAT, FQNNGV. The CDR3 protein is CASRHGHQEQFF. The CDR3 region has the DNA TGTGCCAGCAGACATGGACACCAGGAGCAGTTCTTC.

The V gene is TRBV10-1, the J gene TRBJ2-7; the D is unclear. The CDR3 consists of 15 residues. CDR1 is WNHNN and CDR2 is SYGVQD in the germline V gene (reference sequence). Deletions cut 0 bases from V and 2 bases from J, with 11 bases between. This CDR3 is CASSESSTDAYEQYF. The DNA of the CDR3 is TGCGCCAGCAGTGAGTCCTCGACGGATGCCTACGAGCAGTACTTC.

Comments on this clonotype: A much larger clone is a single base away; this may be a read error. J is TRBJ2-5 and V is TRBV11-2; possibly TRBD1 or TRBD2 for D (5 bases each). Germline CDR1 SGHAT, CDR2 FQNNGV. The CDR3 sequence is 16 residues long. The CDR3 protein is CASSGLRGGYQEAQYF. The CDR3 DNA follows: TGTGCCAGCAGTGGGTTGAGGGGTGGGTACCAAGAGGCCCAGTACTTC.